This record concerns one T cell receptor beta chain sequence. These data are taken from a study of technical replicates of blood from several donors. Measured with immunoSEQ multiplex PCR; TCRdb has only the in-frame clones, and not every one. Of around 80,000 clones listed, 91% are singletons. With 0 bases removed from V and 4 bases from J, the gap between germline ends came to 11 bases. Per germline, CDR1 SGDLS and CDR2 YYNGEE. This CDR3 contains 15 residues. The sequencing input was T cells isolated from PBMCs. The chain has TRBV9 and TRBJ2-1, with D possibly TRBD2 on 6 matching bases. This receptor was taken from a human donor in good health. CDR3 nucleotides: TGTGCCAGCAGCGTAGATGACGGAGGGTACAATGAGCAGTTCTTC. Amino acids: CASSVDDGGYNEQFF.